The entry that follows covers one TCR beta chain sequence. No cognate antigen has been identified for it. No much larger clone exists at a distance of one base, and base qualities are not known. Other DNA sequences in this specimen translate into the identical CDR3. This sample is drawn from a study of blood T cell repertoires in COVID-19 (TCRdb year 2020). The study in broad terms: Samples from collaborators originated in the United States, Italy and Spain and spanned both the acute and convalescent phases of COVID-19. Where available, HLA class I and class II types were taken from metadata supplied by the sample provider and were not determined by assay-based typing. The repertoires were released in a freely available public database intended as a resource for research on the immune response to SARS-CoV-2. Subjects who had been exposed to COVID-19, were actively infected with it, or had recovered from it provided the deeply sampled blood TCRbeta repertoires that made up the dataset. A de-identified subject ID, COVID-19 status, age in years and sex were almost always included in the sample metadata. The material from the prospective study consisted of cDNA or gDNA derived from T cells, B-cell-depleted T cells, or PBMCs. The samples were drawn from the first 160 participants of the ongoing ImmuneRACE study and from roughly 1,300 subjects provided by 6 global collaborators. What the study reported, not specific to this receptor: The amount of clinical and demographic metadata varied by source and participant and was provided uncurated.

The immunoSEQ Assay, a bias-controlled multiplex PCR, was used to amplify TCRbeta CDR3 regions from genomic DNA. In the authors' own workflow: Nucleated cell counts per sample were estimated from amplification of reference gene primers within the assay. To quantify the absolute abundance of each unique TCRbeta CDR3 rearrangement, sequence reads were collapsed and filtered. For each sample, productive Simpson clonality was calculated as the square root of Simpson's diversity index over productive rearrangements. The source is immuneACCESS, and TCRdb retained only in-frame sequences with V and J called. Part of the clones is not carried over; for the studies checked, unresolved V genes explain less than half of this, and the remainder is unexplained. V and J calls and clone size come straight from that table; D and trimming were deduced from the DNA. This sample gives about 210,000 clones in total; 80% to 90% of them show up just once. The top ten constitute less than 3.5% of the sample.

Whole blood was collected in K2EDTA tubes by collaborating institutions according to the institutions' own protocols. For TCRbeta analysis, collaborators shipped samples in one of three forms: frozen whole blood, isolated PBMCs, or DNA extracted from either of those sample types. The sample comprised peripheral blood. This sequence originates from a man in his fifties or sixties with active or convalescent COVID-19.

The DNA reads TGTGCCAGCAGCCTCCGGGGGGAAGCTTTCTTT. Its amino acids are CASSLRGEAFF. This receptor chain uses TRBV12-3 or TRBV12-4 and TRBJ1-1, and possibly TRBD1, on 5 matching bases. Deletion took 6 bases off V and 8 bases off J, with a span of 10 bases between the germline ends. Inclusive of the bounding cysteine and phenylalanine, the CDR3 is 11 residues long. The CDR3 DNA has 33 bases and is translated from base 1.